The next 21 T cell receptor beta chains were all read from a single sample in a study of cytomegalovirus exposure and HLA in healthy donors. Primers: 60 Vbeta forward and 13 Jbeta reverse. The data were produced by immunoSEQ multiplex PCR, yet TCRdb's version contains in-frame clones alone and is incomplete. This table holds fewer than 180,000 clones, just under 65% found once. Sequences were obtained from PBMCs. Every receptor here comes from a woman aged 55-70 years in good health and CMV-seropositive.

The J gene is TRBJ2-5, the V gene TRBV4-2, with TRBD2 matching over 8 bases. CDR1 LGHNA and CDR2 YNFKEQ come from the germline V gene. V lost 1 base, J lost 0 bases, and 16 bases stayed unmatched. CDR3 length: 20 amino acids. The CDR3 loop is CASSQGPRAAGGVYQETQYF. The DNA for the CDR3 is TGTGCCAGCAGCCAAGGGCCTCGCGCGGCGGGAGGCGTGTACCAAGAGACCCAGTACTTC.

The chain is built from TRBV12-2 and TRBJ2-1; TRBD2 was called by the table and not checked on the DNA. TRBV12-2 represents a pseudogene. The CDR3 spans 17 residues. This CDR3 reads CASRSIGSGRANNEQFF. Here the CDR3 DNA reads TGTGCAAGTCGCTCAATTGGTAGCGGGAGGGCCAACAATGAGCAGTTCTTC.

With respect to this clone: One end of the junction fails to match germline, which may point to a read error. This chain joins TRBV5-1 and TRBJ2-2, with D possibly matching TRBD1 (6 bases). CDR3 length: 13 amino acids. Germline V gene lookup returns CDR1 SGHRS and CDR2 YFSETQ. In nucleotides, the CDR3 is TGCGCCAGCAGCCAGGGGAACTCCGGGGAGCTGTTTTTT. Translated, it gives CASSQGNSGELFF.

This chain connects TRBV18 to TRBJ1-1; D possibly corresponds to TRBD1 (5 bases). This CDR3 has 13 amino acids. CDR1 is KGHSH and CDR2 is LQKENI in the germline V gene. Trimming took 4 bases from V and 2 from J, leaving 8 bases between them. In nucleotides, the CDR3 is TGTGCCAGCTCACGGACACCAAACACTGAAGCTTTCTTT. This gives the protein CASSRTPNTEAFF.

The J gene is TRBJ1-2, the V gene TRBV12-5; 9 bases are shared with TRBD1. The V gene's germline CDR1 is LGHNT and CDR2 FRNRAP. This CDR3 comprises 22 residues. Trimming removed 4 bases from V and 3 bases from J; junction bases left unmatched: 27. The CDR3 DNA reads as TGTGCTAGTGGTTCTTTTCCCGAACTATCCGACGGGACAGGGTGGGAAGACTATGGCTACACCTTC. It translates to CASGSFPELSDGTGWEDYGYTF.

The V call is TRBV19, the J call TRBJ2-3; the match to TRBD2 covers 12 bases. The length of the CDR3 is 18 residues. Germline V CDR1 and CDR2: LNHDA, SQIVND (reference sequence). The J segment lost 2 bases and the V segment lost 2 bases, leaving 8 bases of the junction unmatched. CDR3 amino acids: CASSIRLAGGSLTDTQYF. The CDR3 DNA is TGTGCCAGTAGTATACGGCTAGCGGGAGGGAGCCTCACAGATACGCAGTATTTT.

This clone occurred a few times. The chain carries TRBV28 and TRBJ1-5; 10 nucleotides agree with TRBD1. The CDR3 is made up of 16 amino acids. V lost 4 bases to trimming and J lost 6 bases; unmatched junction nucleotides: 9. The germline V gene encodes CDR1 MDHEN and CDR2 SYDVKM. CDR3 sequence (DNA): TGTGCCAGCAGTTCAGCGGACAGGGGGAAGTTTCAGCCCCAGCATTTT. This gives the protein CASSSADRGKFQPQHF. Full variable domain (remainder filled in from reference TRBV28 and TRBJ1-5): DVKVTQSSRYLVKRTGEKVFLECVQDMDHENMFWYRQDPGLGLRLIYFSYDVKMKEKGDIPEGYSVSREKKERFSLILESASTNQTSMYLCASSSADRGKFQPQHFGDGTRLSIL.

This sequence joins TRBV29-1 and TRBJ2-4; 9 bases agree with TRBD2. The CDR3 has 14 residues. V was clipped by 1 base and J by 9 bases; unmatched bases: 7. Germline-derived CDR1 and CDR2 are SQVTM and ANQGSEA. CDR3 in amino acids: CSVEGAGGHTIQYF. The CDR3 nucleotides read TGCAGCGTTGAAGGAGCGGGAGGTCACACCATTCAGTACTTC.

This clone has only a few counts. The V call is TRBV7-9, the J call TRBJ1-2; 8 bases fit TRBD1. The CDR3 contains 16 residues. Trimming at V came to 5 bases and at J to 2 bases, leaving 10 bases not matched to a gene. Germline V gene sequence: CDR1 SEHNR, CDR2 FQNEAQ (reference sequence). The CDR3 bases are TGTGCCAGCAGCGAACCGGGACAGGCTGTAAACTATGGCTACACCTTC. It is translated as CASSEPGQAVNYGYTF. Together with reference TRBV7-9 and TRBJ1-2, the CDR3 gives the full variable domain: DTGVSQNPRHKITKRGQNVTFRCDPISEHNRLYWYRQTLGQGPEFLTYFQNEAQLEKSRLLSDRFSAERPKGSFSTLEIQRTEQGDSAMYLCASSEPGQAVNYGYTFGSGTRLTVV.

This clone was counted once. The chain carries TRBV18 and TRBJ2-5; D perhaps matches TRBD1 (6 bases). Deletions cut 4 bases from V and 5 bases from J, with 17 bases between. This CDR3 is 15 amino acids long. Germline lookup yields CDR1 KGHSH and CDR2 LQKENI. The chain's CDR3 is CASSQTTGLLETQYF. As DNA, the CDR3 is TGTGCCAGCTCACAAACGACAGGTCTACTCGAGACCCAGTACTTC.

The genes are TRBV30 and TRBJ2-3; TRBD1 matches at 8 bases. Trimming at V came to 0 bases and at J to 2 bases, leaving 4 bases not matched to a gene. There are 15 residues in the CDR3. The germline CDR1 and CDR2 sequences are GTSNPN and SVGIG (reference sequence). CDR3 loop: CAWSVQGQVTDTQYF. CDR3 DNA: TGTGCCTGGAGTGTACAGGGACAGGTCACAGATACGCAGTATTTT. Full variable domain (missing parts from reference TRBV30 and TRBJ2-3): SQTIHQWPATLVQPVGSPLSLECTVEGTSNPNLYWYRQAAGRGLQLLFYSVGIGQISSEVPQNLSASRPQDRQFILSSKKLLLSDSGFYLCAWSVQGQVTDTQYFGPGTRLTVL.

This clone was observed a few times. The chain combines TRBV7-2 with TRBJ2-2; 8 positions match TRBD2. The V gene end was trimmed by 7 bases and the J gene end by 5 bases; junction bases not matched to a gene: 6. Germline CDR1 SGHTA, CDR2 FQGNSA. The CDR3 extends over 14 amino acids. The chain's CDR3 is CASIRERETGELFF. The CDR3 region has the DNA TGTGCCAGCATCCGCGAGCGGGAGACCGGGGAGCTGTTTTTT.

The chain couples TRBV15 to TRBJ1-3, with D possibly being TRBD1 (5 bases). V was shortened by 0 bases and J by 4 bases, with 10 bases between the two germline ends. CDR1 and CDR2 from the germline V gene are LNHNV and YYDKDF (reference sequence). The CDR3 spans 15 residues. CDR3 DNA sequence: TGTGCCACCAGCAGAGATCGTGGGGCGGGAAACACCATATATTTT. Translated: CATSRDRGAGNTIYF.

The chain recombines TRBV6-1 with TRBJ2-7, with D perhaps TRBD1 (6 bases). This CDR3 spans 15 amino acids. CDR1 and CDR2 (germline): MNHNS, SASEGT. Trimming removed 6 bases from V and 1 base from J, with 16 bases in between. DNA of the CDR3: TGTGCCAGCAGAAGACAGGTAGGGGGATCCTACGAGCAGTACTTC. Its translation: CASRRQVGGSYEQYF.

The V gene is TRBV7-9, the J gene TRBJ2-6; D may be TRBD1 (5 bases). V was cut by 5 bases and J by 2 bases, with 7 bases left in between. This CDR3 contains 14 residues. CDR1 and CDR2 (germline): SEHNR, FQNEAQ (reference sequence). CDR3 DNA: TGTGCCAGCAGCCCAGGGACTGGGGCCAACGTCCTGACTTTC. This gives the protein CASSPGTGANVLTF.

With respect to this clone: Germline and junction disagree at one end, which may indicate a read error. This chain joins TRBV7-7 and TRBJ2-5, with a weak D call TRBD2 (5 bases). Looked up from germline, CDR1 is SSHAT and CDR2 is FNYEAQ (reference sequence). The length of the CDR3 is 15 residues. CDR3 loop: CASSLGPTGQETQYF. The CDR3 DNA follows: TGTGCTAGCAGCTTAGGGCCTACGGGACAAGAGACCCAGTACTTC.

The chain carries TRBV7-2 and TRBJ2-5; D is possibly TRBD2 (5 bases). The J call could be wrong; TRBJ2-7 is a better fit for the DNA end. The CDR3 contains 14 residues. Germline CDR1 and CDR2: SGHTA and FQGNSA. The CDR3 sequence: CASSLGGPAYEQYF. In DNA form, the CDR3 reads TGTGCCAGCAGCTTAGGCGGGCCCGCCTACGAGCAGTACTTC.

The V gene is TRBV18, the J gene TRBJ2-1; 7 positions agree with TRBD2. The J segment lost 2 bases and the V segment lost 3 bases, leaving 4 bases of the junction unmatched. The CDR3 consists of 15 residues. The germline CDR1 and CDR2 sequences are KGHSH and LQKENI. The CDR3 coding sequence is TGTGCCAGCTCACCGATAGCGGGTACCTACAATGAGCAGTTCTTC. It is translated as CASSPIAGTYNEQFF.

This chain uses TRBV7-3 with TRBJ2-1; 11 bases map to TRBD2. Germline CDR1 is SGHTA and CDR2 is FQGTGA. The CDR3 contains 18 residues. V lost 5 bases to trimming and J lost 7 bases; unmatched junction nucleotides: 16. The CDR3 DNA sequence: TGTGCCAGCAGCGTCAGTAGCGGGAGGGTCGGGGGCCTTAATGAGCAGTTCTTC. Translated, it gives CASSVSSGRVGGLNEQFF. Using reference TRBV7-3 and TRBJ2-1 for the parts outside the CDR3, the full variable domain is GAGVSQTPSNKVTEKGKYVELRCDPISGHTALYWYRQSLGQGPEFLIYFQGTGAADDSGLPNDRFFAVRPEGSVSTLKIQRTERGDSAVYLCASSVSSGRVGGLNEQFFGPGTRLTVL.

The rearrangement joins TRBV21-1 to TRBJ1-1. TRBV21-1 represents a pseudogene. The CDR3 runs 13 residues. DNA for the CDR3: TGTGCCAGCAGCAGCGGGACCTTACGGGAAGCTTTCTTT. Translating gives CASSSGTLREAFF.

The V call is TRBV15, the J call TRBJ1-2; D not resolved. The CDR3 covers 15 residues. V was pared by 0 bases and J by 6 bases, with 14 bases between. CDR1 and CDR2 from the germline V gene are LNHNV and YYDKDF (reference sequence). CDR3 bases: TGTGCCACCAGCAGAGATATCGGGGAGTGGGATGGCTACACCTTC. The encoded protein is CATSRDIGEWDGYTF.